This T cell receptor beta chain was observed in a study of T cell responses to AZD1222 COVID-19 vaccine. Findings and caveats of the study: Baseline seropositivity characterized only a handful of AZD1222 recipients. Increases in Spike-specific TCR breadth and depth were seen after two AZD1222 doses. Regions left unmutated in variants are reportedly the target of nearly half of spike-specific TCRs.

About this clone itself: The antigen is not known.

Libraries were prepared by immunoSEQ multiplex PCR; TCRdb keeps only in-frame clonotypes and omits some of them. The repertoire holds over 150,000 clones, approximately 89% seen once, with about 3.5% in the top ten. The CDR3 has 15 residues. CDR1 is SGHRS, CDR2 YFSETQ, per germline. V was clipped by 6 bases and J by 4 bases; unmatched bases: 11. This chain joins TRBV5-1 and TRBJ2-7; 9 positions match TRBD2. This receptor was identified in an adult who received the AZD1222 COVID-19 vaccine. The sample was peripheral blood, taken 28 days after the second AZD1222 dose. The CDR3 coding sequence is TGCGCCAGCACCCTGGGGGCGGGAGGGCCTTACGAGCAGTACTTC. Protein: CASTLGAGGPYEQYF.